The T cell receptor (beta chain) under discussion was sequenced for a study of TIL therapy for anti-PD-1-resistant metastatic lung cancer (dated by TCRdb to the early 2020s). In the study overall: Tumors were harvested before any PD-1/PD-L1 blockade; patients then received nivolumab, and those progressing received lymphodepletion, expanded TIL infusion and IL-2. Enrolled patients had a median age of around 58 years (range about 38-75) and a median tumor PD-L1 proportion score of approximately 6%. Most of the cohort had lung adenocarcinoma, including a few EGFR-mutant tumors and two ALK-rearranged tumors, and half of the patients were either current or former smokers. Across the cohort, whole-exome sequencing showed a median non-synonymous tumor mutation burden of approximately 1.5 mutations per megabase. Clonotypes were tracked across tumor, expanded TIL product and serial blood samples by T cell receptor beta sequencing of tumor and peripheral blood.

Trimming takes 7 bases from V and 5 bases from J, and the germline ends sit 18 bases apart. CDR1 and CDR2, looked up from the germline V gene, are MNHNS and SASEGT. Taken from cysteine to phenylalanine, the CDR3 has 14 residues. Only the CDR3 portion is preserved as DNA: 42 bases, with reading frame beginning at the first base. This clone was seen a single time. There is no known antigen for this receptor. No much larger clone is present one base from it, and per-base qualities are unavailable. Overall study outcomes, separate from this receptor: Because the cohort was highly selected, with more treatment-naive, never-smoker and oncogene-addicted patients than is typical, generalizability is limited. Clonotypes from the infused TIL partially replaced the baseline peripheral repertoire and then declined over months, and persistence showed no apparent association with response. The study protocol defined all tumor marker inferences as exploratory.

Interpreted using the paper, the time point label stands for: pre-treatment sample, taken before nivolumab and TIL therapy. Adults with stage 4 NSCLC were enrolled in a dual-center phase I trial from October 2017 to early 2020. The samples were obtained from a phase I trial that was single-arm and open-label and tested tumor-infiltrating lymphocyte therapy combined with nivolumab in advanced non-small cell lung cancer. Blood mononuclear cells were isolated from EDTA tubes by Ficoll gradient and were snap-frozen as pellets, and DNA was extracted with a Qiagen mini-prep kit. The immunoSEQ v3 hsTCRB kit was used to amplify TCR beta CDR3 regions from genomic DNA through bias-controlled multiplex PCR. The TCR libraries were sequenced on an Illumina NextSeq 500 to roughly 1.8 million read pairs for survey level or about 5-6.5 million read pairs for deep level. The published analysis was carried out like this. V, D and J genes were assigned, non-productive sequences were removed, and clonality was reported by immunoSEQ Analyzer software. Repertoires were compared by productive Simpson clonality and by the Morisita overlap index of productive TRB rearrangements between infused TIL and blood. Absolute clonotype counts in blood were estimated as lymphocyte count times CD3+ fraction times the clone's productive frequency. This immuneACCESS table, as held by TCRdb, lists in-frame sequences with V and J called but not all clones. Of the missing ones, under half trace to an unresolved V gene in checked studies; the others have no known cause. V and J calls and clone size are given by that table; D and trimming were obtained from the DNA. A total of some 50,000 clones appear in this sample, around 80% of them only once. Of the sample, roughly 16% falls within the top ten clones.

This sequence uses TRBV6-1 and TRBJ2-7; TRBD2 might be the D gene, on 6 matching bases. Source: blood, taken at baseline. The sequence came from a man between 65 and 85 years old with non-small cell lung cancer. Here is the DNA: TGTGCCAGCATTAGGCGGGAACCATTAGACGAGCAGTACTTC. It is translated as CASIRREPLDEQYF.